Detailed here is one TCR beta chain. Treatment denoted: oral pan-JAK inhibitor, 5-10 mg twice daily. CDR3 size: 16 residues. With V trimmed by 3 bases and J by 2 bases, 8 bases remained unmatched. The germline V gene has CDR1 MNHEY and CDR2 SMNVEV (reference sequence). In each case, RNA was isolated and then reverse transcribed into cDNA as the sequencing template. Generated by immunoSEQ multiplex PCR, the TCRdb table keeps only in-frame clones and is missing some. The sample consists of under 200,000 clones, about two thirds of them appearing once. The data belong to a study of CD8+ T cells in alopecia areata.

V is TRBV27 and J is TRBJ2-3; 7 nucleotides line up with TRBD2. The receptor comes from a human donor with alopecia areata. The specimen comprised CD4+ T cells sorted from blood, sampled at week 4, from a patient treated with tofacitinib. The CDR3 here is CASSLLTSAYTDTQYF. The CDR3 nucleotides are TGTGCCAGCAGTTTGCTAACTAGCGCATACACAGATACGCAGTATTTT.